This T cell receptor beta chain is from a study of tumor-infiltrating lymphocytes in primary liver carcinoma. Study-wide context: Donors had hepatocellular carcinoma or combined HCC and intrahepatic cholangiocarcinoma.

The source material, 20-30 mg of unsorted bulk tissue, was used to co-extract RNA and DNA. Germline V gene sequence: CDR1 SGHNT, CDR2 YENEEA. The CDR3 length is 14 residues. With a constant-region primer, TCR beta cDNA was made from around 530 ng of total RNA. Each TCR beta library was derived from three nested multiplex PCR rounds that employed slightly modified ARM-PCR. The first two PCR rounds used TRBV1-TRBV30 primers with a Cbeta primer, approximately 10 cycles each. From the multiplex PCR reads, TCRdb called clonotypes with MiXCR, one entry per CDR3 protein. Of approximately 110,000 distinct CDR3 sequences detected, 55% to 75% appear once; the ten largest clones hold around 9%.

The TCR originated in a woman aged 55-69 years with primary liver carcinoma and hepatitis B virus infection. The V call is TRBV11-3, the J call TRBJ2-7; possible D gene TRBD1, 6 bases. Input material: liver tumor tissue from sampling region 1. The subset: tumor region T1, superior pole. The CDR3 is CTGSFGYRETEQYF. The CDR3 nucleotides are TGTACCGGCAGCTTTGGTTACAGGGAGACCGAGCAGTACTTC.